Sequencing of this T cell receptor (beta chain) was carried out in a study of T cell responses to AZD1222 COVID-19 vaccine. As for the study in general: Second doses that came at about 4 or about 12 weeks were put together.

CDR3 length equals 16 residues. V lost 4 bases and J lost 3, with 19 bases in between. CDR1 and CDR2 (germline): SGHRS, YFSETQ. Overall study results and limits: Donors were mostly white British, more females; clonal diversity possibly underestimated. After the peak T cell response, and only then, were repertoires sampled.

Of note for this clone: Its antigen is currently unknown.

Clones were read by immunoSEQ multiplex PCR, and TCRdb kept only the in-frame ones, dropping some. This sample has some 150,000 clones, with 90% to 95% found just once. The source was peripheral blood, collected on day 0 of AZD1222 vaccination. The V gene is TRBV5-1, the J gene TRBJ1-1; D gene uncertain. The receptor's source is an adult in good health. This CDR3 reads CASSTNRPNLDTEAFF. The CDR3 DNA follows: TGCGCCAGCAGCACTAACCGACCCAACTTGGACACTGAAGCTTTCTTT.